This passage covers 10 T cell receptor beta chains from one sample sequenced in a study of radiotherapy plus CTLA-4 blockade in lung cancer (dated by TCRdb to 2016 to 2018). Library construction relied on the immunoSEQ multiplex PCR assay. In TCRdb, the immuneACCESS table is reduced to in-frame sequences with V and J assigned. These tables do not hold every clone; where another copy was compared, an unresolved V gene accounts for under half, and the others remain unexplained. In all, the sample holds 58,000 or so clones, and roughly 80% of those were seen once. The ten largest clones add up to around a sixth of the sample. The sequenced sample was peripheral blood, obtained from a patient treated with radiotherapy plus ipilimumab. The origin of the receptors is a human donor with non-small cell lung cancer who had a complete response to radiotherapy plus ipilimumab.

V gene TRBV6-1 combines with J gene TRBJ2-4, with 10 bases that match TRBD1. V was pared by 7 bases and J by 8 bases, with 8 bases of the junction left unmatched. The CDR3 length is 14 residues. The germline CDR1 and CDR2 sequences are MNHNS and SASEGT. DNA of the CDR3: TGTGCCAGCACCGAGGACAGGGGGAGGGACATTCAGTACTTC. It translates to CASTEDRGRDIQYF.

The chain is built from TRBV6-6 and TRBJ2-1; D is undetermined. Germline V gene data show CDR1 as MNHNY and CDR2 as SVGAGI (reference sequence). The CDR3 sequence is 13 residues long. Trimming left V 0 bases short and J 4 bases short, with 4 bases between. The DNA of the CDR3 is TGTGCCAGCAGTTACTCGCAGTACAATGAGCAGTTCTTC. Its translation: CASSYSQYNEQFF.

The gene calls are TRBV6-5 and TRBJ2-7, with 7 bases identical to TRBD1. The CDR3 runs to 15 residues. After removal of 2 bases from V and 0 bases from J, the junction contained 4 bases not matched to a gene. Germline V gene sequence: CDR1 MNHEY, CDR2 SVGAGI. The CDR3 bases are TGTGCCAGCAGTTACCTTCGGGACAGCTCCTACGAGCAGTACTTC. It yields the protein CASSYLRDSSYEQYF.

This chain links TRBV18 with TRBJ1-2, with D uncertain. Germline loops: CDR1 KGHSH, CDR2 LQKENI. This CDR3 region has 15 residues. The V end was cut by 3 bases, the J end by 3 bases, with 14 bases between. The CDR3 DNA reads as TGTGCCAGCTCACCTCCTTCCAGATCTGACTATGGCTACACCTTC. This encodes CASSPPSRSDYGYTF.

The genes are TRBV11-2 and TRBJ2-2, with 10 bases fitting TRBD2. The CDR3 consists of 15 residues. Germline CDR1 SGHAT, CDR2 FQNNGV. After removal of 3 bases from V and 6 bases from J, the junction contained 4 bases not matched to a gene. CDR3: CASSFTSGRAGELFF. In nucleotides, the CDR3 is TGTGCCAGCAGCTTTACCAGCGGGAGGGCCGGGGAGCTGTTTTTT. Based on the CDR3 plus reference TRBV11-2 and TRBJ2-2, the full variable domain is EAGVAQSPRYKIIEKRQSVAFWCNPISGHATLYWYQQILGQGPKLLIQFQNNGVVDDSQLPKDRFSAERLKGVDSTLKIQPAKLEDSAVYLCASSFTSGRAGELFFGEGSRLTVL.

This chain links TRBV7-2 with TRBJ2-5; TRBD2 might be the D (7 bases). CDR3 length: 16 residues. CDR1 SGHTA and CDR2 FQGNSA come from the germline V gene. Trimming shortened V by 1 base and J by 5 bases, and 17 bases separated the two germline ends. CDR3 region: CASSLGGPGGWETQYF. The CDR3 DNA is TGTGCCAGCAGCTTAGGCGGTCCGGGGGGCTGGGAGACCCAGTACTTC.

This chain connects TRBV6-1 to TRBJ1-2; 7 bases map to TRBD1. Germline V gives CDR1 MNHNS, CDR2 SASEGT. V gave up 4 bases and J gave up 4 bases; unmatched junction bases: 6. This CDR3 contains 14 residues. In DNA, the CDR3 is TGTGCCAGCAGTGTCCCGACAGGGACCTATGGCTACACCTTC. The encoded protein is CASSVPTGTYGYTF.

V gene TRBV18 combines with J gene TRBJ1-2, with TRBD1 identical over 7 bases. Germline V gene sequence: CDR1 KGHSH, CDR2 LQKENI. V lost 5 bases, J lost 2 bases, and 5 bases stayed unmatched. The CDR3 is 14 residues long. Here the CDR3 DNA reads TGTGCCAGCTCAAACGACAGGGCCAACTATGGCTACACCTTC. Amino acids: CASSNDRANYGYTF.

This clone was found a few times. The rearrangement joins TRBV6-1 to TRBJ2-7; 7 nucleotides match TRBD1. V dropped 7 bases and J dropped 3; count of bases not matched to a gene: 9. This CDR3 has 14 residues. Germline V gives CDR1 MNHNS, CDR2 SASEGT. CDR3 coding DNA: TGTGCCAGCAACCCGGGACAGAGCGTCTACGAGCAGTACTTC. Protein product: CASNPGQSVYEQYF.

This clone occurred once. The chain uses TRBV19 and TRBJ2-7, with a tentative D call TRBD1 (6 bases). The V end was cut by 5 bases, the J end by 4 bases, with 6 bases between. Germline values: CDR1 LNHDA, CDR2 SQIVND (reference sequence). CDR3 length equals 11 residues. As DNA, the CDR3 is TGTGCCAGTAGTGACAGGTACGAGCAGTACTTC. Translated, it gives CASSDRYEQYF.